The 5 T cell receptor beta chains listed next were all sequenced from one sample in a study of cytomegalovirus exposure and HLA in healthy donors. Primers for the PCR totalled 60 Vbeta and 13 Jbeta. TCRdb's table, derived via immunoSEQ multiplex PCR, lists solely in-frame clones and lacks some. The repertoire holds about 85,000 clones, with 60% to 85% as singletons. Sequencing was carried out using PBMCs. The receptor source for this set is a boy aged 10-17 years in good health and CMV-seronegative.

This clone has only one observation. The V gene is TRBV27, the J gene TRBJ2-1; no definite D call. The CDR3 contains 10 residues. Germline V gives CDR1 MNHEY, CDR2 SMNVEV (reference sequence). The V and J ends lost 7 bases and 9 bases respectively, with 7 bases between them. CDR3 sequence (DNA): TGTGCCAGCAAAGCCGGTGAGCAGTTCTTC. It is translated as CASKAGEQFF.

The chain has TRBV10-3 and TRBJ1-2, with a weak D call TRBD1 (5 bases). V was cut by 4 bases and J by 6 bases, with 12 bases left in between. The CDR3 loop spans 13 amino acids. The germline gives CDR1 ENHRY, CDR2 SYGVKD. The CDR3 here is CAISGMGGDGYTF. The DNA of the CDR3 is TGTGCCATCAGTGGGATGGGGGGTGATGGCTACACCTTC.

This clone was detected only once. The rearrangement uses TRBV29-1 and TRBJ1-1, with D perhaps matching TRBD1 (5 bases). The CDR3 loop spans 13 amino acids. Trimming pared 6 bases from V and 2 bases from J, leaving 13 bases between. Germline V gene lookup returns CDR1 SQVTM and CDR2 ANQGSEA. In nucleotides, the CDR3 is TGCAGCGTAAGACAGATGGGAAACACTGAAGCTTTCTTT. Protein: CSVRQMGNTEAFF. Using reference TRBV29-1 and TRBJ1-1 for the parts outside the CDR3, the full variable domain is SAVISQKPSRDICQRGTSLTIQCQVDSQVTMMFWYRQQPGQSLTLIATANQGSEATYESGFVIDKFPISRPNLTFSTLTVSNMSPEDSSIYLCSVRQMGNTEAFFGQGTRLTVV.

The chain carries TRBV7-2 and TRBJ2-5; D uncertain. Germline CDR1 SGHTA, CDR2 FQGNSA. The CDR3 length is 12 residues. V gave up 4 bases and J gave up 5 bases, with 8 bases separating them. The DNA for the CDR3 is TGTGCCAGCAGCTACGGTCGGGAGACCCAGTACTTC. The encoded protein is CASSYGRETQYF.

This clone was observed a few times. The gene calls are TRBV7-9 and TRBJ2-1; 8 bases match TRBD2. J lost 12 bases, V lost 5 bases, and 15 bases had no gene match. The V gene's germline CDR1 is SEHNR and CDR2 FQNEAQ (reference sequence). The CDR3 totals 15 residues. The CDR3 DNA reads TGTGCCAGCAGCCACCCAGGGGAGCGGGGGAGGGGGCAGTTCTTC. This gives the protein CASSHPGERGRGQFF. The entire variable domain, with the rest obtained from reference TRBV7-9 and TRBJ2-1, is as follows: DTGVSQNPRHKITKRGQNVTFRCDPISEHNRLYWYRQTLGQGPEFLTYFQNEAQLEKSRLLSDRFSAERPKGSFSTLEIQRTEQGDSAMYLCASSHPGERGRGQFFGPGTRLTVL.